This TCR beta chain was sequenced during a study of T cell responses to AZD1222 COVID-19 vaccine. Looking at the study overall: Second doses at about 4 or about 12 weeks were pooled. Study results and limitations: Clonal diversity was possibly underestimated, and the donors were mostly white British, with more females.

V lost 0 bases, J lost 0 bases, and 9 bases stayed unmatched. CDR1 and CDR2 (germline): SGHDT, YYEEEE. The CDR3 extends over 19 amino acids. Remarks on this clone: Its antigen is not identified.

Sequencing used immunoSEQ multiplex PCR; TCRdb keeps in-frame clones, though not all of them. The repertoire holds about 30,000 clones, less than 90% seen once, with roughly 7% in the top ten. The chain links TRBV5-6 to TRBJ2-1; 10 positions match TRBD2. Here the sequenced sample was peripheral blood, taken on day 0 of AZD1222 vaccination. This sequence was found in an adult in good health. CDR3 loop: CASSLALGSGRPSYNEQFF. The CDR3 bases are TGTGCCAGCAGCTTGGCGTTAGGTAGCGGGAGGCCCTCCTACAATGAGCAGTTCTTC.